Listed here are 10 T cell receptor beta chains from one sample, sequenced in a study of shared clonotypes between healthy human individuals. Clones were sequenced by immunoSEQ multiplex PCR, and TCRdb holds only the in-frame ones, with some missing. The sample has hundreds of thousands of clones, about 96% seen once; the top ten hold approximately 0.06%. The sample was naive CD4+ T cells sorted from blood. Regarding subset: CD45RA+ positively selected. The receptors were gathered from a woman in her 30s in good health.

The V call is TRBV5-1, the J call TRBJ2-1, with 12 positions matching TRBD2. Trimming removed 6 bases from V and 3 bases from J; junction bases left unmatched: 10. This CDR3 has 17 amino acids. In germline, CDR1 is SGHRS, CDR2 YFSETQ. This chain's CDR3 is CASTRLAGVAYYNEQFF. The CDR3 region has the DNA TGCGCCAGCACCAGACTAGCGGGAGTCGCCTACTACAATGAGCAGTTCTTC. Combining the CDR3 with reference TRBV5-1 and TRBJ2-1 gives the whole variable domain KAGVTQTPRYLIKTRGQQVTLSCSPISGHRSVSWYQQTPGQGLQFLFEYFSETQRNKGNFPGRFSGRQFSNSRSEMNVSTLELGDSALYLCASTRLAGVAYYNEQFFGPGTRLTVL.

The V gene is TRBV18, the J gene TRBJ1-1; 7 bases map to TRBD1. The CDR3 runs to 13 residues. The germline V gene has CDR1 KGHSH and CDR2 LQKENI. The V segment lost 3 bases and the J segment 5 bases; nucleotides outside the gene matches: 3. This CDR3 reads CASSPDRVTEAFF. CDR3 nucleotides: TGTGCCAGCTCACCCGACAGGGTTACTGAAGCTTTCTTT.

The chain combines TRBV5-1 with TRBJ2-7; no definite D call. The CDR3 is made up of 12 amino acids. V lost 4 bases and J 5 bases, leaving 10 bases between the germline ends. CDR1 SGHRS and CDR2 YFSETQ come from the germline V gene. DNA of the CDR3: TGCGCCAGCAGCGTCAGCTTCGACGAGCAGTACTTC. This encodes CASSVSFDEQYF.

The chain recombines TRBV28 with TRBJ1-2, with TRBD1 as a possible D gene (5 bases). This CDR3 spans 16 amino acids. Trimming left V 5 bases short and J 0 bases short, with 16 bases between. Germline loops: CDR1 MDHEN, CDR2 SYDVKM. CDR3 nucleotide sequence: TGTGCCAGCAGTGACAGCGGGACTGTCTCTAACTATGGCTACACCTTC. This translates into CASSDSGTVSNYGYTF.

The V call is TRBV19, the J call TRBJ2-3; a possible D gene is TRBD1 (5 bases). Germline CDR1 and CDR2: LNHDA and SQIVND (reference sequence). V lost 4 bases and J lost 1, with 18 bases in between. The CDR3 covers 17 residues. The CDR3 is CASSTRGRAWGTDTQYF. CDR3 sequence (DNA): TGTGCCAGTAGTACACGCGGCAGGGCCTGGGGCACAGATACGCAGTATTTT.

The chain recombines TRBV18 with TRBJ2-7; D remains ambiguous. The CDR3 has 15 amino acids. V lost 0 bases to trimming and J lost 0 bases, with 9 bases between them. Germline V gene sequence: CDR1 KGHSH, CDR2 LQKENI. The DNA for the CDR3 is TGTGCCAGCTCACCACCTACGGGTTTCTCCTACGAGCAGTACTTC. Encoded protein: CASSPPTGFSYEQYF.

The CDR3 DNA is TGTGCCAGCTCACCGGACAGGGGGTCCTACGAGCAGTACTTC. The encoded protein is CASSPDRGSYEQYF. This sequence joins TRBV18 and TRBJ2-5, with 10 bases matching TRBD1. The end of the DNA fits TRBJ2-7 better, so the J call may be wrong. The CDR3 is made up of 14 amino acids. Germline V CDR1 and CDR2: KGHSH, LQKENI.

The chain employs TRBV27 and TRBJ2-4; D remains unclear. Looked up from germline, CDR1 is MNHEY and CDR2 is SMNVEV (reference sequence). The CDR3 totals 16 residues. The V gene lost 2 bases and the J gene lost 1 base, with 12 bases spanning the gap. The chain's CDR3 is CASSLGGTVAKNIQYF. DNA for the CDR3: TGTGCCAGCAGTTTAGGCGGCACTGTTGCCAAAAACATTCAGTACTTC.

This clone was recorded once. This rearrangement joins TRBV10-3 to TRBJ1-5; perhaps TRBD1 as D (5 bases). The CDR3 is 14 residues long. V was shortened by 3 bases and J by 9 bases, with 15 bases between the two germline ends. Germline lookup yields CDR1 ENHRY and CDR2 SYGVKD. The CDR3 protein is CAISDNTGTGPQHF. The DNA for the CDR3 is TGTGCCATCAGTGACAACACCGGGACGGGGCCCCAGCATTTT.

The chain couples TRBV28 to TRBJ2-7, with D perhaps given as TRBD1 or TRBD2 (5 bases each). Trimming left V 2 bases short and J 3 bases short, with 11 bases between. Germline V gene sequence: CDR1 MDHEN, CDR2 SYDVKM. The CDR3 covers 14 residues. DNA of the CDR3: TGTGCCAGCAGTTTAAGTCAGGGAGTCTACGAGCAGTACTTC. This gives the protein CASSLSQGVYEQYF.